The rows below give T cell receptor beta chains drawn from one sample of a study of shared clonotypes between healthy human individuals. Assay: immunoSEQ multiplex PCR; the TCRdb copy retains only in-frame clones and omits some. The repertoire holds more than 850,000 clones, with around three quarters as singletons. The sequencing input was memory CD4+ T cells from PBMCs. Source of these receptors: a man younger than 30 in good health. Some clones in this sample may be carry-over from other donors' samples. CDR3s include the opening cysteine and the closing phenylalanine or tryptophan. The D gene is left open where the match is weak. Size tells how often a clone was seen (once, few, many) or the class of an expanded clone, and some rows leave it out.

CDR3aa: CASSRGLTYEQYF
CDR3nt: TGTGCCAGCAGCAGGGGGCTAACCTACGAGCAGTACTTC
d_gene: TRBD1
j_gene: TRBJ2-7
v_gene: TRBV7-9
abundance: -

CDR3aa: CASSLGTVYYEQYF
CDR3nt: TGCGCCAGCAGCTTGGGGACAGTCTACTACGAGCAGTACTTC
d_gene: -
j_gene: TRBJ2-7
v_gene: TRBV5-1
abundance: -

CDR3aa: CASSASDSMGYTEAFF
CDR3nt: TGTGCCAGCAGTGCCTCGGACAGTATGGGGTACACTGAAGCTTTCTTT
d_gene: -
j_gene: TRBJ1-1
v_gene: TRBV25-1
abundance: -

CDR3aa: CASSFRSPDTQYF
CDR3nt: TGTGCCAGCAGTTTTAGGTCCCCAGATACGCAGTATTTT
d_gene: -
j_gene: TRBJ2-3
v_gene: TRBV27
abundance: -

CDR3aa: CAWSQLAGVNEQFF
CDR3nt: TGTGCCTGGAGTCAGCTAGCGGGAGTCAATGAGCAGTTCTTC
d_gene: TRBD2
j_gene: TRBJ2-1
v_gene: TRBV30
abundance: -

CDR3aa: CAISDGPNTGELFF
CDR3nt: TGTGCCATCAGCGACGGTCCGAACACCGGGGAGCTGTTTTTT
d_gene: -
j_gene: TRBJ2-2
v_gene: TRBV10-3
abundance: few

CDR3aa: CASSFPGETQYF
CDR3nt: TGTGCCAGCAGCTTTCCCGGTGAGACCCAGTACTTC
d_gene: -
j_gene: TRBJ2-5
v_gene: TRBV7-8
abundance: -

CDR3aa: CASSLAASGGTDTQYF
CDR3nt: TGTGCCAGCAGCTTAGCGGCTAGCGGCGGCACAGATACGCAGTATTTT
d_gene: TRBD2
j_gene: TRBJ2-3
v_gene: TRBV7-8
abundance: many

CDR3aa: CSVVTAWNQPQHF
CDR3nt: TGCAGCGTCGTCACGGCCTGGAATCAGCCCCAGCATTTT
d_gene: -
j_gene: TRBJ1-5
v_gene: TRBV29-1
abundance: -

CDR3aa: CASNRQGSGANVLTF
CDR3nt: TGTGCCAGCAATCGACAGGGCTCTGGGGCCAACGTCCTGACTTTC
d_gene: TRBD1
j_gene: TRBJ2-6
v_gene: TRBV6-1
abundance: -

CDR3aa: CASSVGPAKNIQYF
CDR3nt: TGTGCCAGCAGCGTAGGCCCTGCCAAAAACATTCAGTACTTC
d_gene: -
j_gene: TRBJ2-4
v_gene: TRBV9
abundance: -

CDR3aa: CAWSVGGNTIYF
CDR3nt: TGTGCCTGGAGTGTAGGGGGAAACACCATATATTTT
d_gene: -
j_gene: TRBJ1-3
v_gene: TRBV30
abundance: -

CDR3aa: CASRLADEQFF
CDR3nt: TGTGCCAGCAGACTAGCGGATGAGCAGTTCTTC
d_gene: TRBD2
j_gene: TRBJ2-1
v_gene: TRBV28
abundance: -

CDR3aa: CASRVWTGNYGYTF
CDR3nt: TGTGCCAGCAGGGTCTGGACAGGAAACTATGGCTACACCTTC
d_gene: TRBD1
j_gene: TRBJ1-2
v_gene: TRBV28
abundance: -

CDR3aa: CASSPRPRGDTQYF
CDR3nt: TGTGCCAGTAGCCCCCGGCCCCGGGGTGATACGCAGTATTTT
d_gene: -
j_gene: TRBJ2-3
v_gene: TRBV19
abundance: once

CDR3aa: CAWSPTGNQPQHF
CDR3nt: TGTGCCTGGAGCCCGACAGGGAATCAGCCCCAGCATTTT
d_gene: TRBD1
j_gene: TRBJ1-5
v_gene: TRBV30
abundance: few

CDR3aa: CASSFLDGHNEKLFF
CDR3nt: TGTGCCAGCAGTTTCCTGGACGGACATAATGAAAAACTGTTTTTT
d_gene: -
j_gene: TRBJ1-4
v_gene: TRBV28
abundance: -

CDR3aa: CASSPPSETQYF
CDR3nt: TGTGCCAGCTCACCACCATCGGAGACCCAGTACTTC
d_gene: -
j_gene: TRBJ2-5
v_gene: TRBV18
abundance: -

CDR3aa: CASSFGVAGAADTQYF
CDR3nt: TGTGCCAGCAGCTTTGGGGTAGCGGGAGCGGCAGATACGCAGTATTTT
d_gene: TRBD2
j_gene: TRBJ2-3
v_gene: TRBV7-3
abundance: few

CDR3aa: CASSLIAGPPTGELFF
CDR3nt: TGTGCCAGCAGCTTAATAGCGGGGCCTCCTACCGGGGAGCTGTTTTTT
d_gene: TRBD2
j_gene: TRBJ2-2
v_gene: TRBV7-3
abundance: -

CDR3aa: CASSLYGETQYF
CDR3nt: TGCGCCAGCAGCTTGTATGGAGAGACCCAGTACTTC
d_gene: -
j_gene: TRBJ2-5
v_gene: TRBV5-1
abundance: once

CDR3aa: CASSPQGPNQPQHF
CDR3nt: TGTGCCAGCTCACCACAGGGACCGAATCAGCCCCAGCATTTT
d_gene: -
j_gene: TRBJ1-5
v_gene: TRBV18
abundance: -

CDR3aa: CATSYILAGSTDTQYF
CDR3nt: TGTGCCACCTCCTACATACTAGCGGGAAGCACAGATACGCAGTATTTT
d_gene: TRBD2
j_gene: TRBJ2-3
v_gene: TRBV10-3
abundance: -

CDR3aa: CASSLGAGYEQYF
CDR3nt: TGTGCCAGCAGCTTAGGGGCGGGCTACGAGCAGTACTTC
d_gene: -
j_gene: TRBJ2-7
v_gene: TRBV7-2
abundance: -

CDR3aa: CASSIGPASGELFF
CDR3nt: TGTGCCAGTAGTATAGGTCCAGCCTCCGGGGAGCTGTTTTTT
d_gene: -
j_gene: TRBJ2-2
v_gene: TRBV19
abundance: -

CDR3aa: CASSAEEGSVETQYF
CDR3nt: TGTGCCAGCAGCGCTGAAGAGGGAAGCGTGGAGACCCAGTACTTC
d_gene: -
j_gene: TRBJ2-5
v_gene: TRBV9
abundance: -

CDR3aa: CASSVGHREGEQYF
CDR3nt: TGTGCCAGTAGTGTCGGCCACCGGGAGGGCGAGCAGTACTTC
d_gene: TRBD2
j_gene: TRBJ2-7
v_gene: TRBV19
abundance: -

CDR3aa: CASSTGLAGVYEQYF
CDR3nt: TGTGCCAGCAGCACTGGACTAGCGGGAGTCTACGAGCAGTACTTC
d_gene: TRBD2
j_gene: TRBJ2-7
v_gene: TRBV27
abundance: -

CDR3aa: CASSESSSYNEQFF
CDR3nt: TGTGCCAGCAGTGAATCGAGCTCCTACAATGAGCAGTTCTTC
d_gene: -
j_gene: TRBJ2-1
v_gene: TRBV25-1
abundance: -

CDR3aa: CASSPTAYNEQFF
CDR3nt: TGTGCCAGCAGTCCAACGGCCTACAATGAGCAGTTCTTC
d_gene: -
j_gene: TRBJ2-1
v_gene: TRBV27
abundance: -

CDR3aa: CASSFPSQETQYF
CDR3nt: TGTGCCAGCAGCTTTCCCAGTCAAGAGACCCAGTACTTC
d_gene: -
j_gene: TRBJ2-5
v_gene: TRBV11-2
abundance: -

CDR3aa: CASSLSGSGGNIQYF
CDR3nt: TGTGCCAGCAGTCTTAGCGGGAGTGGGGGAAACATTCAGTACTTC
d_gene: TRBD2
j_gene: TRBJ2-4
v_gene: TRBV2
abundance: -

CDR3aa: CAWRTPPQGYTF
CDR3nt: TGTGCCTGGAGAACTCCTCCGCAGGGCTACACCTTC
d_gene: -
j_gene: TRBJ1-2
v_gene: TRBV30
abundance: -

CDR3aa: CASSSNWEQYF
CDR3nt: TGCGCCAGCAGTTCGAACTGGGAGCAGTACTTC
d_gene: -
j_gene: TRBJ2-7
v_gene: TRBV5-1
abundance: -

CDR3aa: CASSPSSYEQYF
CDR3nt: TGTGCCAGCAGCCCGTCCTCCTACGAGCAGTACTTC
d_gene: -
j_gene: TRBJ2-7
v_gene: TRBV5-5
abundance: -

CDR3aa: CASSFGLGGEQYF
CDR3nt: TGTGCCAGCAGCTTCGGACTAGGAGGGGAGCAGTACTTC
d_gene: TRBD2
j_gene: TRBJ2-7
v_gene: TRBV11-3
abundance: -

CDR3aa: CASSQRQGAGNEQFF
CDR3nt: TGTGCCAGCAGCCAAAGACAGGGGGCGGGGAATGAGCAGTTCTTC
d_gene: TRBD1
j_gene: TRBJ2-1
v_gene: TRBV11-2
abundance: -

CDR3aa: CASSRVDGGEAFF
CDR3nt: TGTGCCAGCAGCCGGGTGGACGGCGGTGAAGCTTTCTTT
d_gene: -
j_gene: TRBJ1-1
v_gene: TRBV11-3
abundance: -

CDR3aa: CASSLGPNTQYF
CDR3nt: TGTGCCAGCAGCTTGGGGCCTAATACGCAGTATTTT
d_gene: -
j_gene: TRBJ2-3
v_gene: TRBV5-6
abundance: -

CDR3aa: CAWSKTGNFGQPQHF
CDR3nt: TGTGCCTGGAGTAAGACAGGGAATTTCGGTCAGCCCCAGCATTTT
d_gene: TRBD1
j_gene: TRBJ1-5
v_gene: TRBV30
abundance: few

CDR3aa: CASSATGAPLSNQPQHF
CDR3nt: TGTGCCAGCAGTGCGACAGGGGCCCCGCTTAGCAATCAGCCCCAGCATTTT
d_gene: TRBD1
j_gene: TRBJ1-5
v_gene: TRBV6-1
abundance: -

CDR3aa: CASSVVASPYGYTF
CDR3nt: TGTGCCAGCAGTGTGGTGGCCAGTCCCTATGGCTACACCTTC
d_gene: -
j_gene: TRBJ1-2
v_gene: TRBV2
abundance: -

CDR3aa: CASSPRWGNYGYTF
CDR3nt: TGTGCCAGCAGTCCGCGTTGGGGGAACTATGGCTACACCTTC
d_gene: -
j_gene: TRBJ1-2
v_gene: TRBV6-5
abundance: few

CDR3aa: CARIPRAGLRETQYF
CDR3nt: TGTGCCCGAATCCCGCGGGCGGGGTTGAGGGAGACCCAGTACTTC
d_gene: -
j_gene: TRBJ2-5
v_gene: TRBV28
abundance: -

CDR3aa: CASSLEALGIETQYF
CDR3nt: TGCGCCAGCAGCTTGGAGGCTTTGGGGATAGAGACCCAGTACTTC
d_gene: -
j_gene: TRBJ2-5
v_gene: TRBV5-1
abundance: -

CDR3aa: CASSLDSGSGNTIYF
CDR3nt: TGCGCCAGCAGCTTGGACTCGGGATCTGGAAACACCATATATTTT
d_gene: -
j_gene: TRBJ1-3
v_gene: TRBV5-1
abundance: few

CDR3aa: CASSPLPGPADTQYF
CDR3nt: TGTGCCAGCAGCCCTCTTCCGGGGCCCGCAGATACGCAGTATTTT
d_gene: -
j_gene: TRBJ2-3
v_gene: TRBV7-3
abundance: -

CDR3aa: CASSYTGGEKLFF
CDR3nt: TGTGCCAGCAGTTACACCGGAGGCGAAAAACTGTTTTTT
d_gene: -
j_gene: TRBJ1-4
v_gene: TRBV6-6
abundance: -

CDR3aa: CASSQRRGSRGGYTF
CDR3nt: TGTGCCAGCAGCCAACGGCGGGGTTCGCGTGGTGGCTACACCTTC
d_gene: -
j_gene: TRBJ1-2
v_gene: TRBV4-2
abundance: -

CDR3aa: CASSPDRGNTGELFF
CDR3nt: TGTGCCAGCAGTCCGGACAGGGGGAACACCGGGGAGCTGTTTTTT
d_gene: TRBD1
j_gene: TRBJ2-2
v_gene: TRBV2
abundance: -

CDR3aa: CASNMARQDLYNQPQHF
CDR3nt: TGTGCCAGCAATATGGCGAGACAAGATCTATACAATCAGCCCCAGCATTTT
d_gene: -
j_gene: TRBJ1-5
v_gene: TRBV2
abundance: -

CDR3aa: CASSIGVTGLYYGYTF
CDR3nt: TGTGCCAGTAGTATCGGGGTGACAGGGTTGTACTATGGCTACACCTTC
d_gene: TRBD1
j_gene: TRBJ1-2
v_gene: TRBV19
abundance: -

CDR3aa: CASSLQGASEQYF
CDR3nt: TGCGCCAGCAGCTTACAGGGGGCTAGCGAGCAGTACTTC
d_gene: TRBD1
j_gene: TRBJ2-7
v_gene: TRBV5-1
abundance: -

CDR3aa: CAWREQGRETQYF
CDR3nt: TGTGCCTGGAGGGAACAGGGTCGGGAGACCCAGTACTTC
d_gene: -
j_gene: TRBJ2-5
v_gene: TRBV30
abundance: -